This T cell receptor (beta chain) originates from a study of T cells in Graves' hyperthyroidism and ophthalmopathy. J was trimmed by 1 base and V by 0 bases; bases with no gene match: 4. Germline V gene data show CDR1 as SGDLS and CDR2 as YYNGEE. The CDR3 has 17 residues. TCR beta CDR3 regions were amplified from RNA. TCR CDR3 underwent first-round RT-PCR with the HTBI primer set. Each CDR3 protein is one row after TCRdb ran MiXCR on the multiplex PCR reads. The sample holds roughly 380,000 distinct CDR3 sequences; less than 15% are singletons and the top ten take around 20%. This rearrangement joins TRBV9 to TRBJ2-5; 12 bases fit TRBD2. The sequence came from a man aged 25 to 45 with Graves' hyperthyroidism that later progressed to Graves' ophthalmopathy. The sample consisted of blood. CDR3 amino acids: CASSVAASGGAQETQYF. CDR3 DNA sequence: TGTGCCAGCAGCGTAGCGGCTAGCGGGGGGGCCCAAGAGACCCAGTACTTC.